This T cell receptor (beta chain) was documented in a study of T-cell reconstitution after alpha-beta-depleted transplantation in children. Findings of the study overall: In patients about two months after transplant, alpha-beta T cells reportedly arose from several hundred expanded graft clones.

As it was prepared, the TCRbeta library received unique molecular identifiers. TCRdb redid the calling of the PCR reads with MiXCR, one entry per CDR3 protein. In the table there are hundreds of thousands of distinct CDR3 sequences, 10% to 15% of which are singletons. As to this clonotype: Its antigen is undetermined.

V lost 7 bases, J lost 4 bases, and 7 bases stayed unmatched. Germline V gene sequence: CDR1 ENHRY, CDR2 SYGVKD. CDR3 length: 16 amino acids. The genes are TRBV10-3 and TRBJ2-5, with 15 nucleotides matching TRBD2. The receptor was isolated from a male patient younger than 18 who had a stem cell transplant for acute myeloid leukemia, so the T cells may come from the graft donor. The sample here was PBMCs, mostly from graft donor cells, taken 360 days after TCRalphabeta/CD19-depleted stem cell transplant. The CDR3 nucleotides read TGTGCCATCACCCGGGGACTAGCGGGAGGTCCAGAGACCCAGTACTTC. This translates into CAITRGLAGGPETQYF.